This passage covers 21 T cell receptor beta chains from one sample sequenced in a study of identifying expanded T cells in peripheral blood. Sequencing was performed with immunoSEQ multiplex PCR; in TCRdb, only in-frame clones are kept and a portion is missing. The profile shows just under 65,000 clones, around 87% of them singletons. The specimen sequenced was blood. These receptor sequences come from a person aged 18 to 75 in good health.

V usage is TRBV19 and J usage is TRBJ1-5; TRBD1 matches 9 bases. The CDR3 is 15 amino acids. Germline V gene data show CDR1 as LNHDA and CDR2 as SQIVND (reference sequence). With V trimmed by 6 bases and J by 5 bases, 8 bases remained unmatched. This chain's CDR3 is CASSGDREGDQPQHF. The CDR3 DNA is TGTGCCAGTAGCGGGGACAGGGAGGGAGATCAGCCCCAGCATTTT.

This clone was counted a few times. This chain uses TRBV25-1 with TRBJ2-7, with 11 bases identical to TRBD1. V lost 7 bases, J lost 5 bases, and 13 bases stayed unmatched. The germline CDR1 and CDR2 sequences are MGHDK and SYGVNS. This CDR3 region has 16 residues. CDR3: CASTPGRGTGGHEQYF. The CDR3 DNA sequence: TGTGCCAGCACCCCGGGGAGAGGGACAGGGGGACACGAGCAGTACTTC.

The sample holds a few counts of this clone. The rearrangement uses TRBV27 and TRBJ1-3; 12 nucleotides line up with TRBD1. Germline trimming cut 2 bases from V and 0 bases from J; bases unmatched to any gene: 5. Per germline, CDR1 MNHEY and CDR2 SMNVEV (reference sequence). The CDR3 sequence is 18 residues long. In nucleotides, the CDR3 is TGTGCCAGCAGTTTAACCGGGACAGGGGGCGCCTCTGGAAACACCATATATTTT. Translation: CASSLTGTGGASGNTIYF.

The chain has TRBV28 and TRBJ1-1; 7 nucleotides match TRBD1. Unmatched junction bases numbered 3, after V lost 7 bases and J lost 1 base. Germline V gene lookup returns CDR1 MDHEN and CDR2 SYDVKM. CDR3 length: 13 amino acids. The CDR3 loop reads CASTGQANTEAFF. The CDR3 DNA reads as TGTGCCAGCACCGGACAGGCGAACACTGAAGCTTTCTTT.

The genes are TRBV19 and TRBJ1-2, with 7 bases that match TRBD1. Germline lookup yields CDR1 LNHDA and CDR2 SQIVND (reference sequence). CDR3 size: 14 residues. The V and J ends lost 2 bases and 3 bases, in that order; junction bases with no gene match: 3. The CDR3 sequence: CASSIRGGYYGYTF. The CDR3 DNA sequence: TGTGCCAGTAGTATAAGAGGGGGCTACTATGGCTACACCTTC.

The V call is TRBV18, the J call TRBJ1-4, with D possibly TRBD1 on 5 matching bases. V was trimmed by 3 bases and J by 0 bases, leaving 14 bases between them. Germline V gives CDR1 KGHSH, CDR2 LQKENI. The CDR3 runs 17 residues. CDR3 sequence (DNA): TGTGCCAGCTCACCTTCGGCAGGGAGAGCAACTAATGAAAAACTGTTTTTT. It translates to CASSPSAGRATNEKLFF.

The chain is built from TRBV28 and TRBJ2-4; 13 positions agree with TRBD2. The CDR3 spans 18 residues. CDR1 MDHEN and CDR2 SYDVKM come from the germline V gene. With V trimmed by 3 bases and J by 0 bases, 5 bases remained unmatched. CDR3 DNA sequence: TGTGCCAGCAGTTTCTTAGGACTAGCGGGAGTAGCCAAAAACATTCAGTACTTC. Protein product: CASSFLGLAGVAKNIQYF.

This chain links TRBV6-6 with TRBJ1-5; D unresolved. The CDR3 loop spans 12 amino acids. V dropped 2 bases and J dropped 4 bases, with 3 bases sitting between them. Germline CDR1 MNHNY, CDR2 SVGAGI (reference sequence). This CDR3 reads CASSYENQPQHF. CDR3 coding DNA: TGTGCCAGCAGTTACGAGAATCAGCCCCAGCATTTT.

J is TRBJ2-2 and V is TRBV7-8, with D possibly being TRBD1 (6 bases). CDR3 length equals 16 residues. V shed 2 bases and J shed 4 bases, with 14 bases lying between them. Looked up from germline, CDR1 is SGHVS and CDR2 is FQNEAQ. This chain's CDR3 is CASSLRYRETTGELFF. The CDR3 region has the DNA TGTGCCAGCAGCTTACGGTACAGGGAGACCACCGGGGAGCTGTTTTTT. The variable domain in full, completed from reference TRBV7-8 and TRBJ2-2, reads GAGVSQSPRYKVAKRGQDVALRCDPISGHVSLFWYQQALGQGPEFLTYFQNEAQLDKSGLPSDRFFAERPEGSVSTLKIQRTQQEDSAVYLCASSLRYRETTGELFFGEGSRLTVL.

As concerns this clone: The DNA is left out, because the CDR3 cannot be placed on it with certainty; the CDR3 is given as TCRdb lists it. The chain has TRBV6-5 and TRBJ1-5. Germline assignment: CDR1 MNHEY and CDR2 SVGAGI. The CDR3 spans 14 amino acids, including both terminal residues. This chain's CDR3 is CASSFGAGDQPQHF.

Here the CDR3 reads CASGLVLNVEQDGEQFF. Here the CDR3 DNA reads TGTGCTAGTGGTTTGGTATTAAATGTGGAGCAGGATGGTGAGCAGTTCTTC. V is TRBV12-5 and J is TRBJ2-1, with no clear D. The CDR3 loop spans 17 amino acids. Germline CDR1 is LGHNT and CDR2 is FRNRAP. The V and J ends lost 0 bases and 9 bases respectively, with 21 bases between them.

The V and J genes are TRBV30 and TRBJ2-3, with unresolved D. The CDR3 extends over 13 amino acids. Germline V gives CDR1 GTSNPN, CDR2 SVGIG (reference sequence). CDR3 sequence (DNA): TGTGCTTACCGACCGTCCGGCACAGATACGCAGTATTTT. The encoded protein is CAYRPSGTDTQYF. Looking up the rest from reference TRBV30 and TRBJ2-3 gives the full variable domain: SQTIHQWPATLVQPVGSPLSLECTVEGTSNPNLYWYRQAAGRGLQLLFYSVGIGQISSEVPQNLSASRPQDRQFILSSKKLLLSDSGFYLCAYRPSGTDTQYFGPGTRLTVL.

The genes are TRBV30 and TRBJ1-2; 7 nucleotides match TRBD1. CDR1 is GTSNPN and CDR2 is SVGIG in the germline V gene (reference sequence). The trim removed 3 bases at V and 4 bases at J, leaving 8 bases unmatched. This CDR3 has 14 residues. Here the CDR3 DNA reads TGTGCCTGGAGCTCTGTGAGGGGGCTCTATGGCTACACCTTC. Translation gives CAWSSVRGLYGYTF.

The J gene is TRBJ2-1, the V gene TRBV6-5; 8 nucleotides line up with TRBD1. The germline gives CDR1 MNHEY, CDR2 SVGAGI. There are 16 residues in the CDR3. V was pared by 4 bases and J by 7 bases, with 12 bases of the junction left unmatched. CDR3 DNA sequence: TGTGCCAGCAGTTCAAACAGGGACAGGTTAGGGAATGAGCAGTTCTTC. It codes for CASSSNRDRLGNEQFF.

The J gene is TRBJ1-4, the V gene TRBV28, with D perhaps TRBD1 (6 bases). Deletions cut 5 bases from V and 6 bases from J, with 19 bases between. The CDR3 length is 16 residues. In germline, CDR1 is MDHEN, CDR2 SYDVKM. CDR3: CASSPNSWGHDEKLFF. The CDR3 nucleotides are TGTGCCAGCAGTCCCAATTCGTGGGGGCACGATGAAAAACTGTTTTTT.

V and J are TRBV25-1 and TRBJ2-3; 7 bases fit TRBD1. This CDR3 is built from 14 residues. Germline trimming cut 4 bases from V and 2 bases from J; bases unmatched to any gene: 3. Germline V gene sequence: CDR1 MGHDK, CDR2 SYGVNS. Written as DNA, the CDR3 is TGTGCCAGCAGTGTAGGGACAGACACAGATACGCAGTATTTT. The encoded protein is CASSVGTDTDTQYF.

The rearrangement links TRBV11-2 to TRBJ1-2, with 8 nucleotides matching TRBD1. Trimming took 0 bases from V and 8 from J; bases not matched to a gene: 5. The CDR3 is 14 amino acids. Per the germline V gene, CDR1 is SGHAT and CDR2 is FQNNGV. For the CDR3, the DNA is TGTGCCAGCAGCTTAGAGTCGACAGGGGACGGCTACACCTTC. This codes for CASSLESTGDGYTF.

The chain couples TRBV5-1 to TRBJ1-4; perhaps TRBD1 as D (5 bases). V was clipped by 1 base and J by 5 bases, with 15 bases between them. The CDR3 totals 16 residues. CDR1 is SGHRS and CDR2 is YFSETQ in the germline V gene. DNA for the CDR3: TGCGCCAGCAGCTTGTTCGGAGGGCAGGGAAATGAAAAACTGTTTTTT. Amino acids: CASSLFGGQGNEKLFF.

This clone was seen a single time. The V call is TRBV2, the J call TRBJ2-3; D gene ambiguous. Germline lookup yields CDR1 SNHLY and CDR2 FYNNEI. The CDR3 length is 13 residues. V gave up 1 base and J gave up 0 bases, with 2 bases separating them. As DNA, the CDR3 is TGTGCCAGCAGTGAAGGTAGCACAGATACGCAGTATTTT. It is translated as CASSEGSTDTQYF.

CDR3 bases: TGTGCCAGCAGCTTAGAAGTAGGGGGGGCTTTCTTT. Translation: CASSLEVGGAFF. The rearrangement joins TRBV11-2 to TRBJ1-1; tentative D call: TRBD1 (6 bases). This CDR3 is built from 12 residues. V was shortened by 0 bases and J by 11 bases, with 10 bases between the two germline ends. The V gene's germline CDR1 is SGHAT and CDR2 FQNNGV.

The chain is built from TRBV5-4 and TRBJ2-7; 7 positions agree with TRBD1. The CDR3 runs 16 residues. CDR1 is SGHNT, CDR2 YYREEE, per germline (reference sequence). The ends lost 3 bases at V and 2 bases at J; junction bases unmatched: 11. The chain's CDR3 is CASSWGPRTGTYEQYF. The CDR3 bases are TGTGCCAGCAGCTGGGGCCCCAGGACAGGCACCTACGAGCAGTACTTC.